One and the same sample provided the 30 T cell receptor beta chains below, sequenced in a study of T cells in Graves' hyperthyroidism and ophthalmopathy. RNA transcripts gave rise to amplified TCR beta CDR3 regions. RT-PCR in the first round (using the HTBI primer set) targeted the TCR CDR3. TCRdb used MiXCR to reprocess the multiplex PCR reads, holding one entry per CDR3 protein. The data hold nearly 600,000 distinct CDR3 sequences, with approximately 15% observed a single time. Material for sequencing was blood. The receptors come from a woman aged 18-29 years with Graves' ophthalmopathy.

This clonotype was counted at least ten times. The J gene is TRBJ2-1, the V gene TRBV11-3; the D gene is possibly TRBD1 (6 bases). The germline V gene encodes CDR1 SGHNT and CDR2 YENEEA. The CDR3 covers 14 residues. Trimming took off 4 bases at V and 8 bases at J, with 15 bases between the two ends. The CDR3 reads CASSSKTGIDEQFF. CDR3 coding DNA: TGTGCCAGCAGCTCTAAGACAGGAATCGATGAGCAGTTCTTC.

This clonotype has a count of ten or more. V usage is TRBV30 and J usage is TRBJ2-7; no clear D gene. The CDR3 extends over 11 amino acids. Trimming removed 2 bases at V and 4 bases at J, with 6 bases between. From germline, CDR1 is GTSNPN and CDR2 SVGIG (reference sequence). This CDR3 reads CAWSRGYEQYF. CDR3 coding DNA: TGTGCCTGGAGTCGTGGGTACGAGCAGTACTTC.

This clonotype was counted many times. This chain connects TRBV12-3 or TRBV12-4 to TRBJ2-3; D is unclear. This CDR3 region has 11 residues. The V and J ends lost 8 bases and 2 bases respectively, with 5 bases between them. CDR3 protein: CASDDTDTQYF. Written as DNA, the CDR3 is TGTGCCAGCGACGACACAGATACGCAGTATTTT.

This clonotype came up many times. The chain combines TRBV20-1 with TRBJ1-1, with 12 bases aligning to TRBD1. Germline V gene sequence: CDR1 DFQATT, CDR2 SNEGSKA (reference sequence). CDR3 size: 21 residues. Germline trimming cut 1 base from V and 4 bases from J; bases unmatched to any gene: 22. The CDR3 here is CSARATQTPGQGAFRFTEAFF. CDR3 nucleotides: TGCAGTGCTAGAGCCACCCAAACCCCGGGACAGGGGGCTTTCCGCTTCACTGAAGCTTTCTTT.

V gene TRBV5-1 combines with J gene TRBJ2-5; 11 bases align to TRBD2. Germline CDR1 and CDR2: SGHRS and YFSETQ. The CDR3 is 17 amino acids. V shed 0 bases, J shed 2 bases, and the junction held 6 bases outside the gene matches. Here the CDR3 reads CASSLANSGRVQETQYF. Written as DNA, the CDR3 is TGCGCCAGCAGCTTGGCCAATAGCGGGAGGGTACAAGAGACCCAGTACTTC.

The chain links TRBV20-1 to TRBJ1-4; weak D call: TRBD1 (6 bases). Trimming took 5 bases from V and 1 from J, leaving 8 bases between them. The CDR3 is 13 residues long. Germline V gene sequence: CDR1 DFQATT, CDR2 SNEGSKA (reference sequence). The CDR3 coding sequence is TGCAGTGCTGAGGACAGAACTAATGAAAAACTGTTTTTT. It specifies CSAEDRTNEKLFF.

This clonotype was counted many times. The chain recombines TRBV10-3 with TRBJ2-7, with D perhaps TRBD1 (5 bases). V was shortened by 4 bases and J by 3 bases, with 16 bases between the two germline ends. The CDR3 runs to 15 residues. Germline CDR1 is ENHRY and CDR2 is SYGVKD. The CDR3 DNA sequence: TGTGCCATCAGTGGGGGCGAAGGGCCTTACTACGAGCAGTACTTC. As protein: CAISGGEGPYYEQYF.

This clonotype has more than one count but fewer than ten. J is TRBJ1-6 and V is TRBV24-1, with unresolved D. CDR3 length equals 14 residues. The V and J ends lost 3 bases and 7 bases respectively, with 9 bases between them. Germline V gene lookup returns CDR1 KGHDR and CDR2 SFDVKD. CDR3 region: CATSDLHLNSPLHF. The CDR3 region has the DNA TGTGCCACCAGTGATCTCCACCTAAATTCACCCCTCCACTTT.

This clonotype has a count of ten or more. This rearrangement joins TRBV5-6 to TRBJ1-2; the D is unclear. Deletions cut 0 bases from V and 5 bases from J, with 11 bases between. Germline loops: CDR1 SGHDT, CDR2 YYEEEE. The CDR3 extends over 14 amino acids. CDR3 in amino acids: CASSLDTASYGYTF. In nucleotides, the CDR3 is TGTGCCAGCAGCTTGGATACAGCAAGTTATGGCTACACCTTC. Based on the CDR3 plus reference TRBV5-6 and TRBJ1-2, the full variable domain is DAGVTQSPTHLIKTRGQQVTLRCSPKSGHDTVSWYQQALGQGPQFIFQYYEEEERQRGNFPDRFSGHQFPNYSSELNVNALLLGDSALYLCASSLDTASYGYTFGSGTRLTVV.

Of note for this clonotype: With a much larger clone just one base away, this may be a read error. The J gene is TRBJ2-1, the V gene TRBV7-2; D is perhaps TRBD2 (5 bases). The V gene's germline CDR1 is SGHTA and CDR2 FQGNSA. This CDR3 is 14 amino acids long. CDR3: CASSSTRIGHEQSF. CDR3 nucleotide sequence: TGTGCCAGCAGCTCCACTAGGATTGGCCATGAGCAGTCCTTC.

The rearrangement joins TRBV2 to TRBJ1-3, with D maybe TRBD1 (5 bases). V lost 10 bases and J 2 bases, leaving 18 bases between the germline ends. There are 15 residues in the CDR3. Looked up from germline, CDR1 is SNHLY and CDR2 is FYNNEI. DNA of the CDR3: TGTGCCAAGGGGAACGGGGCGAACCCTGGAAACACCATATATTTT. Translation: CAKGNGANPGNTIYF. Full variable domain (missing parts from reference TRBV2 and TRBJ1-3): EPEVTQTPSHQVTQMGQEVILRCVPISNHLYFYWYRQILGQKVEFLVSFYNNEISEKSEIFDDQFSVERPDGSNFTLKIRSTKLEDSAMYFCAKGNGANPGNTIYFGEGSWLTVV.

At least ten counts were recorded for this clonotype. This chain joins TRBV12-3 or TRBV12-4 and TRBJ2-2, with TRBD1 matching 9 bases. After removal of 5 bases from V and 4 bases from J, the junction contained 5 bases not matched to a gene. The CDR3 loop spans 15 amino acids. The CDR3 protein is CASSLGQGSTGELFF. The CDR3 DNA sequence: TGTGCCAGCAGTCTAGGACAGGGGAGCACCGGGGAGCTGTTTTTT.

The chain links TRBV13 to TRBJ2-7; TRBD1 aligns across 10 bases. The CDR3 spans 16 residues. Germline CDR1 and CDR2: PRHDT and FYEKMQ (reference sequence). V dropped 3 bases and J dropped 6; count of bases not matched to a gene: 11. CDR3 amino acids: CASSFAWDRGRCEQYF. DNA of the CDR3: TGTGCCAGCAGCTTTGCGTGGGACAGGGGAAGATGCGAGCAGTACTTC.

This clonotype was observed at least ten times. This chain connects TRBV11-2 to TRBJ1-2; D may be TRBD1 (5 bases). The V and J ends lost 4 bases and 10 bases respectively, with 22 bases between them. From germline, CDR1 is SGHAT and CDR2 FQNNGV. The length of the CDR3 is 15 residues. The CDR3: CASSSIRGRPSSYTF. CDR3 DNA: TGTGCCAGCAGCTCTATAAGGGGACGGCCCTCCTCCTACACCTTC.

This clonotype was counted a few times. The chain links TRBV10-2 to TRBJ2-5; possible D gene TRBD2, 6 bases. The CDR3 spans 14 residues. Trimming took 4 bases from V and 5 from J, leaving 14 bases between them. Germline loops: CDR1 WSHSY, CDR2 SAAADI. Written as DNA, the CDR3 is TGCGCCAGCAGTGTATTACTAGCCGGGGAGACCCAGTACTTC. This translates into CASSVLLAGETQYF.

Ten or more counts support this clonotype. The chain is built from TRBV6-1 and TRBJ2-1; possible D gene TRBD1, 6 bases. V shed 7 bases and J shed 3 bases, with 16 bases lying between them. This CDR3 is built from 15 residues. Germline V CDR1 and CDR2: MNHNS, SASEGT. The chain's CDR3 is CASKSDRDNYNEQFF. DNA of the CDR3: TGTGCCAGCAAATCCGACCGGGACAACTACAATGAGCAGTTCTTC.

This clonotype has just a few counts. The rearrangement uses TRBV6-1 and TRBJ2-3; TRBD1 is a possible D gene (6 bases). V gave up 5 bases and J gave up 0 bases, with 12 bases separating them. CDR1 MNHNS and CDR2 SASEGT come from the germline V gene. This CDR3 spans 15 amino acids. CDR3 bases: TGTGCCAGCAGTCAACAGGGTCCTAGCACAGATACGCAGTATTTT. Protein sequence: CASSQQGPSTDTQYF.

This clonotype was observed at least ten times. CDR3 amino acids: CASSHPRLDPSYNEQFF. The CDR3 bases are TGTGCCAGCAGCCATCCAAGACTAGACCCCTCCTACAATGAGCAGTTCTTC. V usage is TRBV7-2 and J usage is TRBJ2-1, with D possibly being TRBD2 (6 bases). This CDR3 contains 17 residues. CDR1 and CDR2 (germline): SGHTA, FQGNSA. V was pared by 5 bases and J by 0 bases, with 17 bases between.

This chain connects TRBV5-1 to TRBJ2-5; tentative D call: TRBD2 (6 bases). This CDR3 is built from 14 residues. With 1 base removed from V and 5 bases from J, the gap between germline ends came to 12 bases. Germline V lookup: CDR1 SGHRS, CDR2 YFSETQ. The CDR3 protein is CASSLSVGSETQYF. The CDR3 DNA is TGCGCCAGCAGCTTGTCGGTCGGGAGTGAGACCCAGTACTTC.

The table lists this clonotype with many counts. V gene TRBV20-1 combines with J gene TRBJ1-2; 10 bases are a match to TRBD1. V shed 2 bases, J shed 4 bases, and the junction held 13 bases outside the gene matches. Germline CDR1 reads DFQATT; CDR2 reads SNEGSKA (reference sequence). The CDR3 is 17 residues long. CDR3 amino acids: CSARTRHRQGASYGYTF. The DNA of the CDR3 is TGCAGTGCTAGAACCAGACATAGACAGGGGGCTTCCTATGGCTACACCTTC.

This clonotype was observed many times. This chain links TRBV29-1 with TRBJ2-5; weak D call: TRBD1 (5 bases). With 4 bases removed from V and 0 bases from J, the gap between germline ends came to 9 bases. The CDR3 runs 13 residues. CDR1 is SQVTM and CDR2 is ANQGSEA in the germline V gene. CDR3 DNA sequence: TGCAGCGTTGTTGCGACAGACCAAGAGACCCAGTACTTC. Translating it yields CSVVATDQETQYF.

This clonotype was detected many times. This chain connects TRBV20-1 to TRBJ1-5; D may be TRBD1 (5 bases). The V gene lost 6 bases and the J gene lost 2 bases, with 20 bases spanning the gap. The germline CDR1 and CDR2 sequences are DFQATT and SNEGSKA (reference sequence). The CDR3 extends over 16 amino acids. The CDR3 is CSASPLGLKGNQPQHF. CDR3 coding DNA: TGCAGTGCCTCTCCTTTGGGACTCAAGGGCAATCAGCCCCAGCATTTT.

This clonotype was seen repeatedly, ten times or more. The CDR3 sequence: CASSLGRTGNTGELFF. The CDR3 DNA reads as TGTGCCAGCAGCTTAGGACGGACAGGGAACACCGGGGAGCTGTTTTTT. The V and J genes are TRBV7-3 and TRBJ2-2, with 7 bases that match TRBD1. The V segment lost 2 bases and the J segment 1 base; nucleotides outside the gene matches: 4. CDR3 length equals 16 residues. CDR1 and CDR2 (germline): SGHTA, FQGTGA.

This clonotype was recorded at least ten times. The chain joins TRBV7-9 to TRBJ2-1; 13 bases line up with TRBD2. Germline V gene data show CDR1 as SEHNR and CDR2 as FQNEAQ (reference sequence). With V trimmed by 4 bases and J by 9 bases, 9 bases remained unmatched. The CDR3 totals 16 residues. The CDR3 DNA sequence: TGTGCCAGCAGCTCTGGACTAGCGGGAGCGTCTGGTGAGCAGTTCTTC. This codes for CASSSGLAGASGEQFF.

This clonotype appeared many times. The gene calls are TRBV7-4 and TRBJ2-7; 11 positions agree with TRBD2. The germline V gene has CDR1 SGHVT and CDR2 SQSDAQ. CDR3 size: 18 residues. The V and J ends lost 1 base and 2 bases, in that order; junction bases with no gene match: 10. The CDR3 bases are TGTGCCAGCAGCTTAGGTGGACTAGCGGGTCATTCCCCCTACGAGCAGTACTTC. Protein: CASSLGGLAGHSPYEQYF.

This clonotype was found many times. The chain recombines TRBV7-9 with TRBJ2-7; no reliable D call. Trimming took off 5 bases at V and 0 bases at J, with 5 bases between the two ends. CDR3 size: 12 residues. CDR1 SEHNR and CDR2 FQNEAQ come from the germline V gene (reference sequence). Here the CDR3 reads CASSQISYEQYF. In nucleotides, the CDR3 is TGTGCCAGCAGCCAAATCTCCTACGAGCAGTACTTC.

This clonotype was counted only a few times. The V gene is TRBV30, the J gene TRBJ2-3; TRBD2 matches 12 bases. V trimming: 2 bases; J trimming: 4 bases; junction bases outside the gene matches: 4. The CDR3 consists of 15 residues. CDR1 and CDR2 (germline): GTSNPN, SVGIG (reference sequence). Here the CDR3 reads CAWSQGLAGPDTQYF. CDR3 nucleotide sequence: TGTGCCTGGAGTCAAGGACTAGCGGGGCCAGATACGCAGTATTTT.

This rearrangement joins TRBV28 to TRBJ2-5; 8 bases map to TRBD1. There are 15 residues in the CDR3. The germline gives CDR1 MDHEN, CDR2 SYDVKM. Trimming removed 6 bases from V and 3 bases from J; junction bases left unmatched: 9. For the CDR3, the DNA is TGTGCCAGCAGCACCTTCCGGGACAGGAAAGAGACCCAGTACTTC. It is translated as CASSTFRDRKETQYF. Full variable domain (outside the CDR3, taken from reference TRBV28 and TRBJ2-5): DVKVTQSSRYLVKRTGEKVFLECVQDMDHENMFWYRQDPGLGLRLIYFSYDVKMKEKGDIPEGYSVSREKKERFSLILESASTNQTSMYLCASSTFRDRKETQYFGPGTRLLVL.

The chain uses TRBV12-3 or TRBV12-4 and TRBJ1-3; D perhaps matches TRBD1 (6 bases). The CDR3 is 16 residues long. Trimming pared 4 bases from V and 4 bases from J, leaving 17 bases between. This CDR3 is CASSSSGTRWGNTIYF. The DNA of the CDR3 is TGTGCCAGCAGTTCCTCCGGGACAAGGTGGGGAAACACCATATATTTT.

This clonotype was detected many times. The chain has TRBV6-7 and TRBJ2-3; a weak D match, TRBD1 (5 bases). TRBV6-7 is an ORF for which the function is uncertain. V was trimmed by 0 bases and J by 3 bases, leaving 10 bases between them. This CDR3 contains 15 residues. Here the CDR3 reads CASSYSMSGTDTQYF. CDR3 DNA sequence: TGTGCCAGCAGTTACTCGATGTCAGGGACAGATACGCAGTATTTT.